Shown below are 9 T cell receptor beta chains from a single sample sequenced in a study of OX40 agonist ivuxolimab in advanced cancers. TCRdb's table, derived via immunoSEQ multiplex PCR, lists solely in-frame clones and lacks some. In the table there are approximately 46,000 clones, more than 85% of which are singletons. The sample consisted of CD4+ or CD8+ T cells sorted from blood, taken in a trial of the OX40 agonist ivuxolimab. The receptors derive from an adult with an advanced solid tumor such as melanoma, head and neck, liver or kidney cancer.

The rearrangement uses TRBV13 and TRBJ1-1; no clear D gene. Germline CDR1 PRHDT, CDR2 FYEKMQ (reference sequence). The CDR3 is made up of 9 amino acids. Trimming pared 5 bases from V and 10 bases from J, leaving 5 bases between. CDR3 DNA: TGTGCCAGCAGCCCCCCAGCTTTCTTT. Its protein product is CASSPPAFF.

The chain is built from TRBV7-6 and TRBJ2-5; D remains unclear. The CDR3 spans 15 residues. Germline V lookup: CDR1 SGHVS, CDR2 FNYEAQ. V lost 1 base to trimming and J lost 4 bases, with 13 bases between them. The CDR3 loop is CASSLGVAERETQYF. In DNA form, the CDR3 reads TGTGCCAGCAGCTTAGGGGTGGCCGAGAGAGAGACCCAGTACTTC.

This clone was detected only a few times. The chain recombines TRBV27 with TRBJ1-5, with D uncertain. Trimming left V 8 bases short and J 0 bases short, with 11 bases between. CDR3 length: 14 amino acids. From germline, CDR1 is MNHEY and CDR2 SMNVEV (reference sequence). CDR3: CASSRGLSNQPQHF. In DNA form, the CDR3 reads TGTGCCAGCTCTCGGGGTCTTAGCAATCAGCCCCAGCATTTT.

The V gene is TRBV5-4, the J gene TRBJ1-1; D uncertain. Germline V gene sequence: CDR1 SGHNT, CDR2 YYREEE (reference sequence). The V end lost 1 base, the J end lost 6 bases, and 4 bases lay between the germline ends. The CDR3 runs to 11 residues. The CDR3 sequence is CASSLSSEAFF. CDR3 bases: TGTGCCAGCAGCTTGAGCTCTGAAGCTTTCTTT.

The rearrangement links TRBV27 to TRBJ1-1, with 8 bases aligning to TRBD1. Trimming took 10 bases from V and 8 from J; bases not matched to a gene: 6. There are 11 residues in the CDR3. Germline CDR1 reads MNHEY; CDR2 reads SMNVEV (reference sequence). The CDR3 nucleotides read TGTGCCACGCAGACAGGGGCGGAAGCTTTCTTT. It is translated as CATQTGAEAFF.

This chain connects TRBV9 to TRBJ2-7; D remains ambiguous. Germline V CDR1 and CDR2: SGDLS, YYNGEE. The CDR3 covers 14 residues. V shed 0 bases and J shed 2 bases, with 9 bases lying between them. CDR3 protein: CASSVAGQPYEQYF. CDR3 coding DNA: TGTGCCAGCAGCGTAGCCGGGCAGCCCTACGAGCAGTACTTC.

The chain combines TRBV28 with TRBJ2-7, with D possibly being TRBD1 (6 bases). Between the trimmed V and J ends, which lost 4 bases and 0 bases, there was a span of 7 bases. The CDR3 spans 13 residues. CDR1 is MDHEN, CDR2 SYDVKM, per germline. CDR3 residues: CASSSDSSYEQYF. The CDR3, as DNA: TGTGCCAGCAGTTCGGACAGCTCCTACGAGCAGTACTTC.

The V gene is TRBV2, the J gene TRBJ1-4; 9 bases match TRBD1. V was clipped by 6 bases and J by 5 bases; unmatched bases: 7. From germline, CDR1 is SNHLY and CDR2 FYNNEI. The CDR3 is 15 amino acids. The CDR3 DNA is TGTGCCAGCAGGGTGGGGACAGGGATAAATGAAAAACTGTTTTTT. It translates to CASRVGTGINEKLFF.

The chain links TRBV2 to TRBJ2-7; no definite D call. V was shortened by 6 bases and J by 2 bases, with 11 bases between the two germline ends. The CDR3 contains 13 residues. From germline, CDR1 is SNHLY and CDR2 FYNNEI. CDR3 nucleotide sequence: TGTGCCAGCAGCGACCGAGCCCCCTACGAGCAGTACTTC. Protein product: CASSDRAPYEQYF. Full variable domain (remainder filled in from reference TRBV2 and TRBJ2-7): EPEVTQTPSHQVTQMGQEVILRCVPISNHLYFYWYRQILGQKVEFLVSFYNNEISEKSEIFDDQFSVERPDGSNFTLKIRSTKLEDSAMYFCASSDRAPYEQYFGPGTRLTVT.